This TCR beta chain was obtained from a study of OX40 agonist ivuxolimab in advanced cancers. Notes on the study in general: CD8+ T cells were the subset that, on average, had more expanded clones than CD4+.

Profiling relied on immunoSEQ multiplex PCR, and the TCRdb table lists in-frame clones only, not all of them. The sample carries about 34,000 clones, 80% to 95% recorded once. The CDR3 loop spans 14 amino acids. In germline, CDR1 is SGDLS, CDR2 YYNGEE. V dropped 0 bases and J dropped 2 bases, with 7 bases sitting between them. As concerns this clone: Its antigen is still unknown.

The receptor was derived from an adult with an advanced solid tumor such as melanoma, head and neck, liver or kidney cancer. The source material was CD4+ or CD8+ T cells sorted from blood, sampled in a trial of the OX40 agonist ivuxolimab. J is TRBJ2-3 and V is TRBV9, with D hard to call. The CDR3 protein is CASSVGVATDTQYF. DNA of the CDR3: TGTGCCAGCAGCGTAGGGGTTGCCACAGATACGCAGTATTTT.